The 20 T cell receptor beta chains below all came from one sample that was sequenced in a study of cytomegalovirus exposure and HLA in healthy donors. Primers: 60 Vbeta forward and 13 Jbeta reverse. Sequencing used immunoSEQ multiplex PCR; TCRdb keeps in-frame clones, though not all of them. Of 200,000 or so clones in the sample, approximately 84% were seen once. Material: PBMCs. The receptors were gathered from a woman aged 25-40 years in good health and CMV-seropositive.

This clone was observed once. This chain uses TRBV5-1 with TRBJ2-3; 14 bases line up with TRBD2. Trimming removed 4 bases from V and 2 bases from J; junction bases left unmatched: 6. The CDR3 extends over 17 amino acids. The germline V gene has CDR1 SGHRS and CDR2 YFSETQ. CDR3 protein: CASSGGLAGGNTDTQYF. CDR3 DNA sequence: TGCGCCAGCAGCGGAGGACTAGCGGGAGGTAACACAGATACGCAGTATTTT.

The V call is TRBV7-2, the J call TRBJ2-1; TRBD1 is a possible D gene (6 bases). The V gene's germline CDR1 is SGHTA and CDR2 FQGNSA. CDR3 length equals 16 residues. V dropped 0 bases and J dropped 2 bases, with 11 bases sitting between them. The DNA of the CDR3 is TGTGCCAGCAGCTTAGCGCAGGGGAGTGCCTACAATGAGCAGTTCTTC. This encodes CASSLAQGSAYNEQFF.

The rearrangement uses TRBV19 and TRBJ2-1; D may be TRBD2 (6 bases). V lost 3 bases and J lost 6, with 18 bases in between. In germline, CDR1 is LNHDA, CDR2 SQIVND (reference sequence). The CDR3 loop spans 16 amino acids. CDR3 sequence (DNA): TGTGCCAGTAGTATCGATCTTACCTACGGGAGCAATGAGCAGTTCTTC. Protein product: CASSIDLTYGSNEQFF. Combining the CDR3 with reference TRBV19 and TRBJ2-1 gives the whole variable domain DGGITQSPKYLFRKEGQNVTLSCEQNLNHDAMYWYRQDPGQGLRLIYYSQIVNDFQKGDIAEGYSVSREKKESFPLTVTSAQKNPTAFYLCASSIDLTYGSNEQFFGPGTRLTVL.

This chain uses TRBV15 with TRBJ1-2; no definite D call. The ends were cut back, 0 bases at V and 4 bases at J, with 6 bases in the middle. CDR1 is LNHNV and CDR2 is YYDKDF in the germline V gene (reference sequence). The CDR3 loop spans 13 amino acids. The CDR3 DNA follows: TGTGCCACCAGCAGAGAGGGGAGCTATGGCTACACCTTC. Residues: CATSREGSYGYTF. Using reference TRBV15 and TRBJ1-2 for the parts outside the CDR3, the full variable domain is DAMVIQNPRYQVTQFGKPVTLSCSQTLNHNVMYWYQQKSSQAPKLLFHYYDKDFNNEADTPDNFQSRRPNTSFCFLDIRSPGLGDTAMYLCATSREGSYGYTFGSGTRLTVV.

This chain uses TRBV6-5 with TRBJ2-5, with D perhaps TRBD1 (5 bases). The CDR3 has 14 amino acids. From germline, CDR1 is MNHEY and CDR2 SVGAGI. The V and J ends lost 5 bases and 3 bases respectively, with 13 bases between them. For the CDR3, the DNA is TGTGCCAGCAGTACCCTTACAGGTGAAGAGACCCAGTACTTC. This gives the protein CASSTLTGEETQYF.

This rearrangement joins TRBV28 to TRBJ2-7; 10 positions agree with TRBD1. J gave up 12 bases and V 4 bases, and 12 bases lay outside the gene matches. Germline values: CDR1 MDHEN, CDR2 SYDVKM. This CDR3 is 14 amino acids long. The CDR3 nucleotides read TGTGCCAGCAGTTATACCGGGACAGGGGATATGGGGTACTTC. This codes for CASSYTGTGDMGYF.

This chain connects TRBV11-1 to TRBJ1-1; TRBD1 is a possible D gene (5 bases). This CDR3 contains 12 residues. Trimming cost V 6 bases and J 3 bases, with 8 bases left between them. Per germline, CDR1 SGHAT and CDR2 FQDESV (reference sequence). The CDR3 protein is CASSRGDTEAFF. CDR3 coding DNA: TGTGCCAGCAGTCGGGGGGACACTGAAGCTTTCTTT.

The rearrangement joins TRBV15 to TRBJ1-1; TRBD1 might be the D (6 bases). Trimming took off 0 bases at V and 5 bases at J, with 13 bases between the two ends. The germline V gene encodes CDR1 LNHNV and CDR2 YYDKDF (reference sequence). This CDR3 region has 15 residues. In DNA, the CDR3 is TGTGCCACCAGCAGAGATCGAAACAGGGTGACTGAAGCTTTCTTT. This codes for CATSRDRNRVTEAFF.

CDR3 protein: CASSPPSGGSDTYEQYF. The DNA of the CDR3 is TGTGCCAGCAGCCCCCCTTCGGGTGGTAGCGATACCTACGAGCAGTACTTC. This chain connects TRBV7-9 to TRBJ2-7; a possible D gene is TRBD2 (5 bases). V was shortened by 5 bases and J by 2 bases, with 22 bases between the two germline ends. The CDR3 is 17 residues long. Looked up from germline, CDR1 is SEHNR and CDR2 is FQNEAQ (reference sequence).

This clone appeared a few times. V is TRBV7-2 and J is TRBJ2-5; possibly TRBD1 for D (6 bases). The CDR3 is made up of 15 amino acids. Per the germline V gene, CDR1 is SGHTA and CDR2 is FQGNSA. Trimming removed 4 bases from V and 11 bases from J, with 23 bases in between. In DNA, the CDR3 is TGTGCCAGCAGCTCTGGGGGCTGGGCCTGGGGTGAGCAGTACTTC. Its protein is CASSSGGWAWGEQYF.

The chain joins TRBV7-9 to TRBJ2-5; 11 bases agree with TRBD2. Germline V gene lookup returns CDR1 SEHNR and CDR2 FQNEAQ (reference sequence). This CDR3 is 16 amino acids long. Germline trimming cut 5 bases from V and 0 bases from J; bases unmatched to any gene: 5. The CDR3 region has the DNA TGTGCCAGCAGCGCCAGGACTAGCGGGTACCAAGAGACCCAGTACTTC. Protein product: CASSARTSGYQETQYF.

This clone was counted once. The gene calls are TRBV4-2 and TRBJ2-5; D is possibly TRBD1 (6 bases). Trimming took off 6 bases at V and 5 bases at J, with 10 bases between the two ends. Germline CDR1 LGHNA, CDR2 YNFKEQ. This CDR3 is built from 12 residues. This CDR3 reads CASSPGDETQYF. The DNA of the CDR3 is TGTGCCAGCAGTCCAGGGGATGAGACCCAGTACTTC.

The chain is built from TRBV7-2 and TRBJ2-7, with D possibly being TRBD1 (8 bases). Trimming removed 2 bases from V and 3 bases from J, with 17 bases in between. The germline gives CDR1 SGHTA, CDR2 FQGNSA. CDR3 length equals 16 residues. CDR3 amino acids: CASSLSGRTGYYEQYF. In DNA form, the CDR3 reads TGTGCCAGCAGCTTATCCGGGAGGACAGGGTACTACGAGCAGTACTTC.

The rearrangement joins TRBV7-9 to TRBJ1-2; D not certain. From germline, CDR1 is SEHNR and CDR2 FQNEAQ (reference sequence). The CDR3 is 16 amino acids. V was cut by 3 bases and J by 5 bases, with 19 bases left in between. The CDR3 DNA is TGTGCCAGCAGCTTGGCCACTATACGTTCTTCGTATGGCTACACCTTC. Translating it yields CASSLATIRSSYGYTF.

The V and J genes are TRBV11-2 and TRBJ2-5, with TRBD1 as a possible D gene (6 bases). This CDR3 spans 17 amino acids. Per the germline V gene, CDR1 is SGHAT and CDR2 is FQNNGV. Trimming stripped 1 base from V and 1 base from J, with 16 bases between. The CDR3 DNA reads as TGTGCCAGCAGCTTAGCCCAAAGAGGGGGATTCCAAGAGACCCAGTACTTC. Translation: CASSLAQRGGFQETQYF.

Points on this clone: Germline and junction disagree at one end, which may indicate a read error. The gene calls are TRBV7-7 and TRBJ2-1; 13 bases align to TRBD2. CDR1 and CDR2 from the germline V gene are SSHAT and FNYEAQ (reference sequence). This CDR3 is 15 amino acids long. The CDR3, as DNA: TGTGCTAGCAGCTTGGGGACTAGCGGGGTCAATGAGCAGTTCTTC. This encodes CASSLGTSGVNEQFF.

This chain joins TRBV5-6 and TRBJ2-1; D remains ambiguous. CDR3 size: 13 residues. Trimming took 0 bases from V and 5 from J, leaving 6 bases between them. The V gene's germline CDR1 is SGHDT and CDR2 YYEEEE. The chain's CDR3 is CASSLDRNNEQFF. In DNA form, the CDR3 reads TGTGCCAGCAGCTTGGACAGAAACAATGAGCAGTTCTTC. The variable domain in full, completed from reference TRBV5-6 and TRBJ2-1, reads DAGVTQSPTHLIKTRGQQVTLRCSPKSGHDTVSWYQQALGQGPQFIFQYYEEEERQRGNFPDRFSGHQFPNYSSELNVNALLLGDSALYLCASSLDRNNEQFFGPGTRLTVL.

This rearrangement joins TRBV27 to TRBJ1-1, with a weak D call TRBD1 (5 bases). The CDR3 extends over 11 amino acids. The germline V and J ends were trimmed by 3 bases and 8 bases, with 7 bases remaining between them. Germline V gives CDR1 MNHEY, CDR2 SMNVEV (reference sequence). This chain's CDR3 is CASSFGGEAFF. The CDR3 nucleotides read TGTGCCAGCAGTTTCGGGGGAGAAGCTTTCTTT.

The chain couples TRBV19 to TRBJ2-1, with 8 bases identical to TRBD2. Trimming at V came to 1 base and at J to 9 bases, leaving 5 bases not matched to a gene. Germline V gene lookup returns CDR1 LNHDA and CDR2 SQIVND (reference sequence). The CDR3 has 14 amino acids. CDR3 sequence reads: CASSIAGGPGEQFF. The CDR3 DNA sequence: TGTGCCAGTAGTATAGCGGGGGGGCCCGGTGAGCAGTTCTTC.

This chain links TRBV28 with TRBJ2-7, with 7 bases that match TRBD1. The CDR3 contains 14 residues. Germline assignment: CDR1 MDHEN and CDR2 SYDVKM. The J segment lost 1 base and the V segment lost 6 bases, leaving 6 bases of the junction unmatched. In DNA, the CDR3 is TGTGCCAGCAGCTCCAGGGGGACGTCCTACGAGCAGTACTTC. It is translated as CASSSRGTSYEQYF.